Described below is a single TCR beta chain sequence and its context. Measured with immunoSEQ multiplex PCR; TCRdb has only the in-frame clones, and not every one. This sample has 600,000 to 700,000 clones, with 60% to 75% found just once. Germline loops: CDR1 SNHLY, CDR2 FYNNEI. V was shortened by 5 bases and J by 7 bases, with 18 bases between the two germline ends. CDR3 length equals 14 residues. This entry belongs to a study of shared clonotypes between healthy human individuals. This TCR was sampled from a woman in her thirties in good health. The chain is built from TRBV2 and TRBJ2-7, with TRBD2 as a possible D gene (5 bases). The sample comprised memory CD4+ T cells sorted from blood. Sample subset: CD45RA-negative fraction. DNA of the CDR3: TGTGCCAGCAGTACGTGGGAGAGCCCCTCGGAGCAGTACTTC. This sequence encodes CASSTWESPSEQYF.